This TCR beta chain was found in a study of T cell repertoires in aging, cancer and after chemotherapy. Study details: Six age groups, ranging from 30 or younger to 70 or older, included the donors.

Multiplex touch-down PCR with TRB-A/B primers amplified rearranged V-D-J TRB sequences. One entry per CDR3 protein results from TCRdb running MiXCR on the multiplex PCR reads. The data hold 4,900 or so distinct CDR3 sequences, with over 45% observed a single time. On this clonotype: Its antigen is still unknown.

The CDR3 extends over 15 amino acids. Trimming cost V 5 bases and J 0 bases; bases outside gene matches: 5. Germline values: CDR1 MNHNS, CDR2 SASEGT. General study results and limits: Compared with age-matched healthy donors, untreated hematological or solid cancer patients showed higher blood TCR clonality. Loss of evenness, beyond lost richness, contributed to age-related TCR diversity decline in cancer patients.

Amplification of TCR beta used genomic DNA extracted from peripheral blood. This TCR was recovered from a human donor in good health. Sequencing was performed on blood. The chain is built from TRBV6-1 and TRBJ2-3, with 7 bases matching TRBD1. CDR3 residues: CASSLDRVSTDTQYF. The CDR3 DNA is TGTGCCAGCAGTCTCGACAGGGTCAGCACAGATACGCAGTATTTT.